This T cell receptor (beta chain) was retrieved from a study of T cell repertoires in cytomegalovirus infection. On the study more broadly: Shared public TCR beta signatures pointed to both CMV infection and a matching HLA type. Overall study results and limits: In two of eight donors, the top clonotype was HLA-C-restricted CMV-specific. Summed public TCR beta family frequency identified CMV carriers bearing the relevant HLA.

Comments on this clonotype: Its antigen is not identified.

V was cut by 5 bases and J by 11 bases, with 12 bases left in between. The CDR3 is 11 residues long. TCRdb passed the reads through MiXCR, listing each CDR3 protein once. This table holds nearly 70,000 distinct CDR3 sequences, roughly 20% found once. This chain joins TRBV12-3 or TRBV12-4 and TRBJ1-1; no firm D call. The sample comprised PBMCs, sequenced either directly or after in vitro stimulation (not recorded which). This receptor was identified in a human donor in good health (CMV status not recorded). Some clones in this sample may be carry-over from other donors' samples. The CDR3 region is CASSTQTWAFF. The CDR3 DNA reads as TGTGCCAGCAGTACCCAAACCTGGGCTTTCTTT.